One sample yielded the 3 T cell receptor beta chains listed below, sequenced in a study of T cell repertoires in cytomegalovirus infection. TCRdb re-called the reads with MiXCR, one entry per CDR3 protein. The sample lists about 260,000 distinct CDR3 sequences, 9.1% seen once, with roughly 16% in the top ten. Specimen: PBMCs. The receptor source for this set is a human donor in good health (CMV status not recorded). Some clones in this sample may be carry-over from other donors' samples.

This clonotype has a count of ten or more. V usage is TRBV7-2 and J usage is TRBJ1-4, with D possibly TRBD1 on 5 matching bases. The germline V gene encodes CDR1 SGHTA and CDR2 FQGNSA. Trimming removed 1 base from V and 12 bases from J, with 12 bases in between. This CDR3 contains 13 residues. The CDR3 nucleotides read TGTGCCAGCAGCTTAGAAGCGGGGGGTGAACTGTTTTTT. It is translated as CASSLEAGGELFF.

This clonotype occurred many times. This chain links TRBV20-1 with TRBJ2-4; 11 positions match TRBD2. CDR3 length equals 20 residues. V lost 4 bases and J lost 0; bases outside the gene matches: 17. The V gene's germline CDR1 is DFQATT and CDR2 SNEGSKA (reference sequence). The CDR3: CSATRGLADSMILAKNIQYF. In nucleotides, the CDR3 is TGCAGTGCTACCCGGGGACTAGCGGATTCAATGATCCTAGCCAAAAACATTCAGTACTTC.

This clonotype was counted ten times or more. The CDR3 sequence is CASSLADGGGDTQYF. The CDR3 DNA reads TGTGCCAGCAGCTTAGCCGACGGGGGGGGGGATACGCAGTATTTT. The rearrangement uses TRBV7-8 and TRBJ2-3; 8 bases align to TRBD2. From germline, CDR1 is SGHVS and CDR2 FQNEAQ. The CDR3 covers 15 residues. V trimming: 0 bases; J trimming: 6 bases; junction bases outside the gene matches: 5.